The 8 T cell receptor beta chains below come from one sample, sequenced in a study of T and B cells in COVID-19 patients. Blood genomic DNA input for TRB amplification was about 250-500 ng. BIOMED2 TRB-A/B primer pools were used in multiplex TRB PCR. TCRdb reanalysed the multiplex PCR reads using MiXCR and keeps one entry per CDR3 protein. The sample has about 9,300 distinct CDR3 sequences; approximately 40% are singletons. Input material: blood. The receptors shown here come from a human donor with active COVID-19.

V usage is TRBV12-3 or TRBV12-4 and J usage is TRBJ2-7; 8 bases line up with TRBD2. Trimming at V came to 5 bases and at J to 6 bases, leaving 9 bases not matched to a gene. The CDR3 sequence is 14 residues long. The CDR3 sequence: CASSPRTSWAEQYF. The CDR3 bases are TGTGCCAGCAGTCCTCGGACTAGCTGGGCCGAGCAGTACTTC.

This clonotype was seen a handful of times. CDR3 nucleotides: TGTGCCAGCAGTTACCGAGACAACAATGAGCAGTTCTTC. This sequence encodes CASSYRDNNEQFF. This rearrangement joins TRBV6-2 or TRBV6-3 to TRBJ2-1; D unclear. The length of the CDR3 is 13 residues. Per germline, CDR1 MNHEY and CDR2 SVGEGT. V was pared by 2 bases and J by 5 bases, with 7 bases between.

The gene calls are TRBV5-4 and TRBJ1-5; 10 bases are a match to TRBD1. Germline V gene lookup returns CDR1 SGHNT and CDR2 YYREEE (reference sequence). This CDR3 has 16 amino acids. Trimming at V came to 2 bases and at J to 4 bases, leaving 6 bases not matched to a gene. The CDR3 sequence is CASSFDGQGGNQPQHF. In DNA, the CDR3 is TGTGCCAGCAGCTTTGACGGACAGGGGGGGAATCAGCCCCAGCATTTT.

This chain connects TRBV14 to TRBJ2-7, with D uncertain. Trimming left V 4 bases short and J 1 base short, with 14 bases between. Germline V gives CDR1 SGHDN, CDR2 FVKESK. The CDR3 has 15 residues. The CDR3 protein is CASSPEWWGSYEQYF. Here the CDR3 DNA reads TGTGCCAGCAGCCCGGAGTGGTGGGGTTCCTACGAGCAGTACTTC.

This clonotype was seen only a few times. The chain has TRBV6-6 and TRBJ2-7; 7 positions agree with TRBD2. The CDR3 length is 16 residues. Losses at the gene ends were 8 bases for V and 5 bases for J; bases not matched to a gene: 18. CDR1 and CDR2 from the germline V gene are MNHNY and SVGAGI (reference sequence). The CDR3: CASRSGTGRGADEQYF. The CDR3 DNA reads TGTGCCAGCCGGAGCGGGACCGGCCGAGGGGCTGACGAGCAGTACTTC.

The rearrangement links TRBV30 to TRBJ2-5, with TRBD2 matching 14 bases. CDR3 size: 18 residues. The V and J ends lost 3 bases and 5 bases, in that order; junction bases with no gene match: 14. Germline values: CDR1 GTSNPN, CDR2 SVGIG (reference sequence). The CDR3 DNA reads as TGTGCCTGGAGGGGGGGACCGACTAGCGGGAGGGCCGGGGAGACCCAGTACTTC. This sequence encodes CAWRGGPTSGRAGETQYF.

V and J are TRBV5-4 and TRBJ2-4, with D perhaps TRBD2 (7 bases). Germline values: CDR1 SGHNT, CDR2 YYREEE (reference sequence). This CDR3 spans 19 amino acids. V lost 1 base and J 0 bases, leaving 20 bases between the germline ends. CDR3 loop: CASSLQRGANLLAKNIQYF. The CDR3 region has the DNA TGTGCCAGCAGCTTGCAACGGGGGGCCAACCTGCTAGCCAAAAACATTCAGTACTTC.

The gene calls are TRBV27 and TRBJ1-1; D gene uncertain. Deletions cut 8 bases from V and 2 bases from J, with 12 bases between. Germline V CDR1 and CDR2: MNHEY, SMNVEV (reference sequence). This CDR3 comprises 13 residues. The CDR3 region is CASYGSVNTEAFF. The CDR3 DNA follows: TGTGCCAGCTACGGGTCAGTTAACACTGAAGCTTTCTTT.